The 18 T cell receptor beta chains in this list originate from one sample, sequenced in a study of CD8 T cells in ankylosing spondylitis. General study findings and limits: There was a TCR beta motif, made of several highly homologous variants, that appeared characteristic of ankylosing spondylitis blood.

For these receptors, no antigen is known. TCRdb analysed the 5' RACE reads with MiXCR anew, one entry per CDR3 protein. The data hold a few hundred thousand distinct CDR3 sequences, with approximately 20% observed a single time. Material for sequencing was blood, either unsorted or a sorted T cell fraction (not recorded which). Receptor source: a male donor with ankylosing spondylitis.

The rearrangement uses TRBV6-1 and TRBJ1-2; maybe TRBD1 (5 bases). There are 14 residues in the CDR3. V gave up 6 bases and J gave up 3 bases, with 14 bases separating them. Per the germline V gene, CDR1 is MNHNS and CDR2 is SASEGT. CDR3 DNA sequence: TGTGCCAGCAGCAACTTCGGAGGGGACTATGGCTACACCTTC. It codes for CASSNFGGDYGYTF.

This clonotype was counted only a few times. The V gene is TRBV12-3 or TRBV12-4, the J gene TRBJ2-1, with a tentative D call TRBD2 (5 bases). There are 13 residues in the CDR3. Trimming took off 6 bases at V and 5 bases at J, with 11 bases between the two ends. For the CDR3, the DNA is TGTGCCAGCAGGCGGGCACCAAACAATGAGCAGTTCTTC. Residues: CASRRAPNNEQFF.

This clonotype was found a few times. This chain connects TRBV10-3 to TRBJ2-7, with D maybe TRBD2 (5 bases). This CDR3 contains 14 residues. V shed 4 bases and J shed 3 bases, with 13 bases lying between them. Germline CDR1 is ENHRY and CDR2 is SYGVKD. CDR3 bases: TGTGCCATCAGTGGGGTGGAGGTTTACTACGAGCAGTACTTC. Its protein product is CAISGVEVYYEQYF.

The gene calls are TRBV7-9 and TRBJ2-2, with 8 bases fitting TRBD2. After removal of 5 bases from V and 7 bases from J, the junction contained 15 bases not matched to a gene. CDR1 is SEHNR and CDR2 is FQNEAQ in the germline V gene (reference sequence). This CDR3 contains 17 residues. CDR3 bases: TGTGCCAGCAGCCCCAGGGAGAGGGAGCGGGAGAACGGGGAGCTGTTTTTT. This gives the protein CASSPRERERENGELFF. Combining the CDR3 with reference TRBV7-9 and TRBJ2-2 gives the whole variable domain DTGVSQNPRHKITKRGQNVTFRCDPISEHNRLYWYRQTLGQGPEFLTYFQNEAQLEKSRLLSDRFSAERPKGSFSTLEIQRTEQGDSAMYLCASSPRERERENGELFFGEGSRLTVL.

This clonotype has just a few counts. The chain couples TRBV18 to TRBJ1-5, with 7 bases matching TRBD1. The CDR3 extends over 16 amino acids. With 3 bases clipped from V and 2 bases from J, the junction kept 7 bases outside the gene matches. Germline CDR1 reads KGHSH; CDR2 reads LQKENI. The DNA of the CDR3 is TGTGCCAGCTCACCGCGGGAAACAGGGGGCAATCAGCCCCAGCATTTT. Amino acid sequence: CASSPRETGGNQPQHF.

This clonotype appeared a few times. This chain joins TRBV9 and TRBJ2-5; D call uncertain. Trimming took 0 bases from V and 2 from J, leaving 8 bases between them. The CDR3 is made up of 14 amino acids. Germline CDR1 is SGDLS and CDR2 is YYNGEE. The CDR3: CASSVGGGQETQYF. CDR3 bases: TGTGCCAGCAGCGTAGGGGGTGGACAAGAGACCCAGTACTTC.

This clonotype appeared a few times. The chain joins TRBV21-1 to TRBJ2-2; the table assigns TRBD1, which was not confirmed against the DNA. TRBV21-1 is recorded as a pseudogene. The CDR3 has 18 residues. The CDR3 is CASRKGDSGAVNTGELFF. CDR3 nucleotide sequence: TGTGCCAGCAGGAAGGGGGACAGTGGGGCAGTGAACACCGGGGAGCTGTTTTTT.

There are a few counts of this clonotype. The rearrangement links TRBV29-1 to TRBJ2-5, with D perhaps being TRBD1 or TRBD2 (6 bases each). Germline loops: CDR1 SQVTM, CDR2 ANQGSEA. V was shortened by 2 bases and J by 4 bases, with 11 bases between the two germline ends. This CDR3 is built from 13 residues. CDR3 in amino acids: CSVERGDRETQYF. The CDR3 nucleotides read TGCAGCGTTGAAAGGGGGGATCGAGAGACCCAGTACTTC.

This clonotype came up a few times. The V call is TRBV6-1, the J call TRBJ2-2, with no clear D. Germline V lookup: CDR1 MNHNS, CDR2 SASEGT. The CDR3 loop spans 13 amino acids. Trimming removed 4 bases at V and 5 bases at J, with 8 bases between. The CDR3 DNA follows: TGTGCCAGCAGTGCGTGGGGAACCGGGGAGCTGTTTTTT. As protein: CASSAWGTGELFF.

This clonotype was seen more than once but under ten times. The chain uses TRBV12-3 or TRBV12-4 and TRBJ1-2; D not resolved. Trimming removed 10 bases at V and 7 bases at J, with 16 bases between. There are 12 residues in the CDR3. CDR3 sequence reads: CATGFRSSGYTF. The CDR3 DNA is TGTGCCACGGGGTTCCGCTCAAGTGGCTACACCTTC.

This clonotype was detected a few times. This chain uses TRBV10-3 with TRBJ2-1, with 7 bases matching TRBD2. The CDR3 length is 15 residues. The germline V gene encodes CDR1 ENHRY and CDR2 SYGVKD. The V segment lost 6 bases and the J segment 9 bases; nucleotides outside the gene matches: 14. The CDR3 region is CAISPELVVAGEQFF. Written as DNA, the CDR3 is TGTGCCATCAGCCCCGAACTAGTTGTAGCGGGTGAGCAGTTCTTC.

The chain joins TRBV28 to TRBJ2-7; unclear D gene. Germline CDR1 reads MDHEN; CDR2 reads SYDVKM. The V end lost 0 bases, the J end lost 5 bases, and 11 bases lay between the germline ends. CDR3 length: 14 amino acids. The CDR3 nucleotides are TGTGCCAGCAGTTTATGGCCAAAAGACCACGAGCAGTACTTC. It specifies CASSLWPKDHEQYF.

V usage is TRBV28 and J usage is TRBJ2-7, with a possible D match to TRBD2 (5 bases). With 4 bases removed from V and 0 bases from J, the gap between germline ends came to 10 bases. The V gene's germline CDR1 is MDHEN and CDR2 SYDVKM. The CDR3 is 14 amino acids. CDR3 DNA sequence: TGTGCCAGCAGTTCCATTGGACTCTCCTACGAGCAGTACTTC. This codes for CASSSIGLSYEQYF. The complete variable domain, with remaining parts taken from reference TRBV28 and TRBJ2-7, reads DVKVTQSSRYLVKRTGEKVFLECVQDMDHENMFWYRQDPGLGLRLIYFSYDVKMKEKGDIPEGYSVSREKKERFSLILESASTNQTSMYLCASSSIGLSYEQYFGPGTRLTVT.

This clonotype showed up just a few times. This chain links TRBV28 with TRBJ2-7; the D gene is possibly TRBD2 (6 bases). This CDR3 is 14 amino acids long. CDR1 is MDHEN and CDR2 is SYDVKM in the germline V gene. V lost 6 bases and J 7 bases, leaving 19 bases between the germline ends. The CDR3 spells CASSNVTRRGEQYF. In DNA form, the CDR3 reads TGTGCCAGCAGCAATGTGACACGACGGGGGGAGCAGTACTTC.

The V call is TRBV6-2 or TRBV6-3, the J call TRBJ2-7; 7 bases fit TRBD2. Germline V gives CDR1 MNHEY, CDR2 SVGEGT. The junction had 7 bases not matched to a gene; V was cut back by 10 bases and J by 4 bases. The CDR3 extends over 12 amino acids. CDR3 in DNA: TGTGCCACCGGGCGGGAGACTTACGAGCAGTACTTC. This encodes CATGRETYEQYF.

The gene calls are TRBV5-1 and TRBJ2-1, with D unclear. The CDR3 has 13 residues. Germline V CDR1 and CDR2: SGHRS, YFSETQ. V was shortened by 4 bases and J by 5 bases, with 10 bases between the two germline ends. CDR3 sequence: CASSEASDNEQFF. CDR3 nucleotides: TGCGCCAGCAGCGAAGCCTCGGACAATGAGCAGTTCTTC.

Only a few counts were recorded for this clonotype. This chain links TRBV10-3 with TRBJ2-1; weak D call: TRBD2 (7 bases). The V gene lost 6 bases and the J gene lost 4 bases, with 19 bases spanning the gap. Germline V CDR1 and CDR2: ENHRY, SYGVKD. The length of the CDR3 is 16 residues. The CDR3 sequence: CAISPLAEGGYNEQFF. The CDR3 DNA reads TGTGCCATCAGCCCCCTAGCGGAGGGGGGTTACAATGAGCAGTTCTTC.

This chain joins TRBV7-3 and TRBJ2-1; 9 nucleotides match TRBD2. Germline trimming cut 5 bases from V and 1 base from J; bases unmatched to any gene: 6. The CDR3 sequence is 16 residues long. The germline CDR1 and CDR2 sequences are SGHTA and FQGTGA. Here the CDR3 DNA reads TGTGCCAGCAGCCCCGTGCTAGCGGGGTCCTACAATGAGCAGTTCTTC. It specifies CASSPVLAGSYNEQFF.